One sample yielded the 5 T cell receptor beta chains listed below, sequenced in a study of blood T cell repertoires in COVID-19. Method: immunoSEQ multiplex PCR; TCRdb's copy keeps in-frame clones and lacks some. Of more than 95,000 clones in the sample, 80% to 90% are singletons; the top ten hold about 5%. Material: peripheral blood. Source of these receptors: a man in his sixties with acute or convalescent COVID-19.

The chain carries TRBV29-1 and TRBJ2-7, with TRBD1 matching over 9 bases. The CDR3 is 13 residues long. Germline V lookup: CDR1 SQVTM, CDR2 ANQGSEA. Trimming removed 7 bases from V and 5 bases from J; junction bases left unmatched: 9. The DNA of the CDR3 is TGCAGCGGTGGTACCGGGACAGGGAACGAGCAGTACTTC. Protein sequence: CSGGTGTGNEQYF.

The chain combines TRBV30 with TRBJ2-7; TRBD2 matches at 11 bases. The CDR3 length is 16 residues. Germline CDR1 reads GTSNPN; CDR2 reads SVGIG (reference sequence). V lost 4 bases and J lost 2; bases outside the gene matches: 10. As DNA, the CDR3 is TGTGCCTGGATAGTAGCGGGGGGGGTAGCCCCCTACGAGCAGTACTTC. Amino acids: CAWIVAGGVAPYEQYF.

This chain uses TRBV29-1 with TRBJ1-1; D is ambiguous. V shed 4 bases and J shed 6 bases, with 9 bases lying between them. CDR3 length equals 11 residues. CDR1 is SQVTM and CDR2 is ANQGSEA in the germline V gene. The CDR3 DNA reads as TGCAGCGTTGGAGGGCAGGCTGAAGCTTTCTTT. Its protein is CSVGGQAEAFF.

V and J are TRBV3-1 (or the pseudogene TRBV3-2) and TRBJ2-3; D is unresolved. Germline V CDR1 and CDR2: LGHDT, YNNKEL (reference sequence). The ends were cut back, 3 bases at V and 3 bases at J, with 13 bases in the middle. This CDR3 spans 15 amino acids. This CDR3 reads CASSQRRSGTDTQYF. CDR3 DNA: TGTGCCAGCAGCCAGCGGCGATCTGGGACAGATACGCAGTATTTT.

This chain links TRBV6-2 or TRBV6-3 with TRBJ2-1, with TRBD2 identical over 14 bases. V gave up 5 bases and J gave up 5 bases; unmatched junction bases: 8. The CDR3 spans 17 residues. Per the germline V gene, CDR1 is MNHEY and CDR2 is SVGEGT. In nucleotides, the CDR3 is TGTGCCAGCAGTCGGATTCGACTAGCGGGGGGGGACAATGAGCAGTTCTTC. Its protein is CASSRIRLAGGDNEQFF.